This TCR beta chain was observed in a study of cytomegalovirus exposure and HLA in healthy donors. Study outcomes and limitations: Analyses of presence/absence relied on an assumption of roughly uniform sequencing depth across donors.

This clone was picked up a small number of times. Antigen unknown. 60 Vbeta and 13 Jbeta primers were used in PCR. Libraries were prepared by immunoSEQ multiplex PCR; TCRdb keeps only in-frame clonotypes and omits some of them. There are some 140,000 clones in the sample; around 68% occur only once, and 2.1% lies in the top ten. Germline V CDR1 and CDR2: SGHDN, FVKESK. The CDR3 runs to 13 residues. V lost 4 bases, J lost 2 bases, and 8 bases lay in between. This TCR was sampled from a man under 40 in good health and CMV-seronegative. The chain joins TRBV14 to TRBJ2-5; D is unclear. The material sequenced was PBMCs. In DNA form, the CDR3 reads TGTGCCAGCAGCCGGGCCTTACAAGAGACCCAGTACTTC. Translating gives CASSRALQETQYF.